This T cell receptor (beta chain) was retrieved from a study of blood T cell repertoires in COVID-19. Profiling relied on immunoSEQ multiplex PCR, and the TCRdb table lists in-frame clones only, not all of them. The sample contains fewer than 200,000 clones, around 82% of which appear only once. Comments on this clone: No DNA is shown, since the ends of the CDR3 on it are uncertain; the CDR3 is the one TCRdb lists.

The germline gives CDR1 MGHDK, CDR2 SYGVNS. The CDR3 region is 16 residues in length, termini included. Sequencing was carried out using PBMCs or T cells enriched from blood (not recorded which). This chain connects TRBV25-1 to TRBJ1-1. This clonotype originated in a woman in her fifties or sixties in a cohort exposed to, infected with or recovered from COVID-19 (not recorded which). The CDR3 region is CASSEYFGELNTEAFF.